This record concerns one T cell receptor beta chain sequence. This clonotype came up many times. Its binding antigen is unknown. Base qualities are not at hand, and no much larger clone is one base apart. To prepare the library, 5' RACE was applied. Sequencing was performed on a NextSeq 500. The TCR library protocol attached unique molecular identifiers to individual cDNA molecules to correct for sequencing error and PCR bias. Both TCR alpha and beta chains were sequenced, and tight co-correlation was observed between alpha and beta sequence abundances in each sample. In the authors' own workflow: V gene, J gene and CDR3 annotation of TCR sequences was performed with Decombinator V4. TCRs were defined as expanded if a significant change between any two time points was detected under a Poisson model with p below 0.0001. TCR abundances were normalised to the total number of TCRs sequenced in each sample and reported as counts per million. MAIT TCRs were defined by TRAV1-2 paired with TRAJ12, TRAJ20 or TRAJ33, and iNKT TCRs by TRAV10 paired with TRAJ18. VDJdb, accessed 1 November 2021, was searched for CMV, EBV and SARS-CoV-2 annotated TCRs, with TCRs annotated for multiple antigens excluded. TCRdb took the public reads, trimmed them with fastp at Q25, ran MiXCR for clone calling and kept in-frame beta chains. Rows with one shared CDR3 protein collapse into an entry with the most common genes and DNA. TCRdb's processing, not the study's, gives the V and J calls here. Counted in this sample were 60,000 to 75,000 distinct CDR3 sequences; about an eighth of them appeared once. The top ten hold about 6% of the sample.

The V end gives up 6 bases and the J end 2 bases, leaving 3 bases in the junction not matched to a gene. Spanning cysteine to phenylalanine, the CDR3 consists of 15 amino acids. The DNA shown is the 45-base CDR3, in frame from base 1. Per the germline V gene (reference sequence), MNHNY is the CDR1 and SVGAGI is the CDR2. This sample stems from a study of early T cells in non-severe SARS-CoV-2 infection (dated by TCRdb to the early 2020s). About the investigation overall: Bulk RNA from unsorted whole blood was used for TCR sequencing, so alpha and beta chains could not be paired. The full study reports these points: Matching against VDJdb was skewed toward anti-spike CD8 responses, likely underestimated virus-specific expansions, and missed private and CD4 specificities.

A case-control design nested within a healthcare worker cohort in London, UK, was used, with weekly nasopharyngeal swab PCR tests and blood sampling performed. Healthcare workers were recruited between 23 and 31 March 2020, during the week of the UK lockdown, and were followed weekly for up to roughly 15 weeks. The material was whole blood, obtained at baseline. The V and J segments used are TRBV6-6 and TRBJ2-2; 10 central bases correspond to TRBD2. This receptor was taken from an adult who was a healthcare worker with PCR-confirmed SARS-CoV-2 infection or an uninfected control (not recorded which). The nucleotide sequence is TGTGCCAGCAGGGCTAGCGGGAGTAACACCGGGGAGCTGTTTTTT. Its coded protein is CASRASGSNTGELFF.